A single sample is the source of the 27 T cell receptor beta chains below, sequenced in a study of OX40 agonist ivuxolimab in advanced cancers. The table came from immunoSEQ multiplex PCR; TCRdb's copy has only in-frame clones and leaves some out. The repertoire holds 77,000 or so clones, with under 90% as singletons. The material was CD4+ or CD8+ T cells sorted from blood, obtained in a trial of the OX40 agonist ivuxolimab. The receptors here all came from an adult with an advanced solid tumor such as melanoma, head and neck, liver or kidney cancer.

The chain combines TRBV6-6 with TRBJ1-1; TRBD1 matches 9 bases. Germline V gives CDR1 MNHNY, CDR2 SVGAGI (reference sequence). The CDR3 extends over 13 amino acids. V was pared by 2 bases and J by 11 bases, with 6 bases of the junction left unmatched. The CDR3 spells CASSYRGQGLAFF. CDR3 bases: TGTGCCAGCAGTTACAGGGGACAGGGCTTGGCTTTCTTT.

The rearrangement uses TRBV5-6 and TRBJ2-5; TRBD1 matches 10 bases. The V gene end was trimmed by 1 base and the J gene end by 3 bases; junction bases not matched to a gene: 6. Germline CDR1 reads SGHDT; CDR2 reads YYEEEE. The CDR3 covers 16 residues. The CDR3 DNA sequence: TGTGCCAGCAGCTTGACTTCAGGGACAGGGGAAGAGACCCAGTACTTC. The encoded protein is CASSLTSGTGEETQYF.

The CDR3 spells CASSGLAGDTQYF. Written as DNA, the CDR3 is TGTGCCAGCAGTGGTCTAGCGGGAGATACGCAGTATTTT. The J gene is TRBJ2-3, the V gene TRBV25-1; 8 bases are shared with TRBD2. Losses at the gene ends were 4 bases for V and 5 bases for J; bases not matched to a gene: 2. Germline V gene data show CDR1 as MGHDK and CDR2 as SYGVNS. This CDR3 has 13 amino acids.

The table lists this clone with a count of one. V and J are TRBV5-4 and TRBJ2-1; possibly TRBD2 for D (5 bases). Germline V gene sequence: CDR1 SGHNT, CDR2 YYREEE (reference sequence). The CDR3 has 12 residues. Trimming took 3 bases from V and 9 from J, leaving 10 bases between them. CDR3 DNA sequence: TGTGCCAGCAGCTCCAGCGAGGGTGAGCAGTTCTTC. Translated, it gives CASSSSEGEQFF.

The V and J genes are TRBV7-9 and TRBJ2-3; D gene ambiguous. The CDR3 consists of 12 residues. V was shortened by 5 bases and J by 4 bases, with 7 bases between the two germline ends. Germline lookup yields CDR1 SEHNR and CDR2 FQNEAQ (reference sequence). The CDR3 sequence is CASSLEADTQYF. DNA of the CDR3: TGTGCCAGCAGCCTCGAGGCAGATACGCAGTATTTT. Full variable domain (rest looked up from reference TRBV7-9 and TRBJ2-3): DTGVSQNPRHKITKRGQNVTFRCDPISEHNRLYWYRQTLGQGPEFLTYFQNEAQLEKSRLLSDRFSAERPKGSFSTLEIQRTEQGDSAMYLCASSLEADTQYFGPGTRLTVL.

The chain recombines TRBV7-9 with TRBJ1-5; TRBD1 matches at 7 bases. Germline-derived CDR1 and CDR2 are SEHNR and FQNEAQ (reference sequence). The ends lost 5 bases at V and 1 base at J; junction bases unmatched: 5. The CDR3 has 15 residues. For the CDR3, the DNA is TGTGCCAGCAGCCAGGGGGGGATGAGCAATCAGCCCCAGCATTTT. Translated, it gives CASSQGGMSNQPQHF.

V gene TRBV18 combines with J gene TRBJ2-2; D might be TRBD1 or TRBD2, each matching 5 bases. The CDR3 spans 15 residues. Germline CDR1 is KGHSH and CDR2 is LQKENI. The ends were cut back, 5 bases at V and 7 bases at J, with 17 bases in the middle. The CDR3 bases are TGTGCCAGCTCAGAGGCCGGGACGGCACACGGGGAGCTGTTTTTT. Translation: CASSEAGTAHGELFF.

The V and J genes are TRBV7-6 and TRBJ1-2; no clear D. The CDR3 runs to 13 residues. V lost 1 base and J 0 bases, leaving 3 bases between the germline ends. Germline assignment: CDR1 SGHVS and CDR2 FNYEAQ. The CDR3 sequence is CASSLDSNYGYTF. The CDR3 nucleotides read TGTGCCAGCAGCTTAGACTCTAACTATGGCTACACCTTC.

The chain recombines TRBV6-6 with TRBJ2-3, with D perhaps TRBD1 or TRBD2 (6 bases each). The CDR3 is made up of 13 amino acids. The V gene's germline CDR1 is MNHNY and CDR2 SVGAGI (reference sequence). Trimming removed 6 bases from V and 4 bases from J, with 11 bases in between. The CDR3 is CASRAGEADTQYF. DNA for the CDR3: TGTGCCAGCAGGGCAGGGGAGGCAGATACGCAGTATTTT.

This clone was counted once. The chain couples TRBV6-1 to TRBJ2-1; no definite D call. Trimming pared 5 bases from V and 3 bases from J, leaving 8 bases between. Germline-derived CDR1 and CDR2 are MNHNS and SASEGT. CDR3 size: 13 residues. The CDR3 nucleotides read TGTGCCAGCAGTTCGGTTAGCTACAATGAGCAGTTCTTC. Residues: CASSSVSYNEQFF.

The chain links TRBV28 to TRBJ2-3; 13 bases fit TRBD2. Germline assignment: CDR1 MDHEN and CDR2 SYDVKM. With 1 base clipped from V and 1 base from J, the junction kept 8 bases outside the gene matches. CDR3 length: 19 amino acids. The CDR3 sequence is CASSLYTGLAGWGTDTQYF. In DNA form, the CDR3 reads TGTGCCAGCAGTTTATACACGGGACTAGCGGGATGGGGCACAGATACGCAGTATTTT.

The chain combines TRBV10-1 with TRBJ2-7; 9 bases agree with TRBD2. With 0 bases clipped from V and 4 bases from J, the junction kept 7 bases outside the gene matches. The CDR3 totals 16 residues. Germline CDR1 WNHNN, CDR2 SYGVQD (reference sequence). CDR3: CASSESKREDGYEQYF. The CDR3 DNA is TGCGCCAGCAGTGAGTCGAAGCGGGAGGATGGGTACGAGCAGTACTTC.

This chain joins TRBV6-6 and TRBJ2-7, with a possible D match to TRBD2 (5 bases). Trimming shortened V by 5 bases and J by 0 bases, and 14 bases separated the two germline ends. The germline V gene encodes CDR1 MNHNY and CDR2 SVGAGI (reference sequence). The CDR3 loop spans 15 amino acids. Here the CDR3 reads CASSDPGTSSYEQYF. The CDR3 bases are TGTGCCAGCAGTGACCCGGGCACTAGCTCCTACGAGCAGTACTTC.

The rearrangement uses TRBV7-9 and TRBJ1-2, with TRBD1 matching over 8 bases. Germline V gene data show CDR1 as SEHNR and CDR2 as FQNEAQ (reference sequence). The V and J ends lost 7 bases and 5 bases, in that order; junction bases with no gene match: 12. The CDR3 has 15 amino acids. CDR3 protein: CASTPNPGGQYGYTF. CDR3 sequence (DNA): TGTGCCAGCACCCCTAATCCAGGGGGCCAGTATGGCTACACCTTC.

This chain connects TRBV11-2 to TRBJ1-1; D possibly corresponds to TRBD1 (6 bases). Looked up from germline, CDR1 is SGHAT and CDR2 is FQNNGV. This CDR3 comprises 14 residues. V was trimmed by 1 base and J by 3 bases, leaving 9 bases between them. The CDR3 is CASSLAQGYTEAFF. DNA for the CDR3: TGTGCCAGCAGCTTAGCCCAGGGGTACACTGAAGCTTTCTTT.

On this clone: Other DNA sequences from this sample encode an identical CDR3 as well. CDR3 in amino acids: CASSLAGGRYNEQFF. As DNA, the CDR3 is TGCGCCAGCAGCTTGGCAGGGGGCCGATACAATGAGCAGTTCTTC. The chain couples TRBV5-1 to TRBJ2-1, with 8 bases aligning to TRBD1. The J segment lost 4 bases and the V segment lost 0 bases, leaving 3 bases of the junction unmatched. Per germline, CDR1 SGHRS and CDR2 YFSETQ. This CDR3 has 15 amino acids.

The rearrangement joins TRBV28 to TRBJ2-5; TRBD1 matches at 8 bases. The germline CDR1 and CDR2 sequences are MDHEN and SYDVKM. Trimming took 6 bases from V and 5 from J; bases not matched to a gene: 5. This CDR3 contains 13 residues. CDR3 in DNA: TGTGCCAGCAGCCCTACAGGGGGGGAGACCCAGTACTTC. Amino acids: CASSPTGGETQYF.

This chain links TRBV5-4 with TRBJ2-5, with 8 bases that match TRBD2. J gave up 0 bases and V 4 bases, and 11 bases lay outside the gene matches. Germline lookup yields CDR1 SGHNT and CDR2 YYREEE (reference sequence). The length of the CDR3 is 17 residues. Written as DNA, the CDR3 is TGTGCCAGCAGCCCCCGGGGGGGGCGGGGGTACCAAGAGACCCAGTACTTC. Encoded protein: CASSPRGGRGYQETQYF.

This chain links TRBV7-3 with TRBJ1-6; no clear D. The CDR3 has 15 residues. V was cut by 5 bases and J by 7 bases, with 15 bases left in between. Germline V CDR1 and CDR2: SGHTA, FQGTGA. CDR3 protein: CASSPTGVRNSPLHF. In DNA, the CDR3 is TGTGCCAGCAGCCCGACTGGGGTGAGAAATTCACCCCTCCACTTT.

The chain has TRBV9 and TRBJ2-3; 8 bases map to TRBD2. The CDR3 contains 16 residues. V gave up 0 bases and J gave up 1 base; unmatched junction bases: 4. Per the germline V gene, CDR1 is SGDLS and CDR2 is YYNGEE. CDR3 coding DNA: TGTGCCAGCAGCGTAGGTGCTAGCGGGCGCACAGATACGCAGTATTTT. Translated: CASSVGASGRTDTQYF.

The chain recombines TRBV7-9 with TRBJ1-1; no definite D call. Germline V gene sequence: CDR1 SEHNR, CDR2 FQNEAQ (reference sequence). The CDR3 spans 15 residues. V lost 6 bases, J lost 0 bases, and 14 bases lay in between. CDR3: CASSVGSLMNTEAFF. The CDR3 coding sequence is TGTGCCAGCAGTGTGGGGTCTCTGATGAACACTGAAGCTTTCTTT.

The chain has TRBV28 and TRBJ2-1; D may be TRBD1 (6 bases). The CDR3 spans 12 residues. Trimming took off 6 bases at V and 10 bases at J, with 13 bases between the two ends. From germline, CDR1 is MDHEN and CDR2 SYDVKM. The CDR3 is CASSPRGEEQFF. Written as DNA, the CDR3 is TGTGCCAGCAGCCCCAGGGGAGAAGAGCAGTTCTTC.

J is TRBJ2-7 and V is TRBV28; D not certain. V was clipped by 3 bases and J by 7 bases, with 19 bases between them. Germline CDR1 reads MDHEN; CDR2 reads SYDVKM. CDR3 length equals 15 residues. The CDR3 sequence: CASSFPTNLPGEQYF. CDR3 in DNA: TGTGCCAGCAGTTTCCCGACAAACCTCCCCGGGGAGCAGTACTTC.

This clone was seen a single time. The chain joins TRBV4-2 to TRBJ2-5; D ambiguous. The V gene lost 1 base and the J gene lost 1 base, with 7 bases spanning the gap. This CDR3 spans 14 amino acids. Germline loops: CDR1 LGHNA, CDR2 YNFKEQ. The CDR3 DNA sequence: TGTGCCAGCAGCCAAGGGAACCGCCAAGAGACCCAGTACTTC. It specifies CASSQGNRQETQYF.

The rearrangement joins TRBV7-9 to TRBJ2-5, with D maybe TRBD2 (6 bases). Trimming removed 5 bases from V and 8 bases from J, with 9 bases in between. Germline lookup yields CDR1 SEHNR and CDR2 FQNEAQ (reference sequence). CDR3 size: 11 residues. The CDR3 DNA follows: TGTGCCAGCAGCGCCGGACTAACCCAGTACTTC. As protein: CASSAGLTQYF.

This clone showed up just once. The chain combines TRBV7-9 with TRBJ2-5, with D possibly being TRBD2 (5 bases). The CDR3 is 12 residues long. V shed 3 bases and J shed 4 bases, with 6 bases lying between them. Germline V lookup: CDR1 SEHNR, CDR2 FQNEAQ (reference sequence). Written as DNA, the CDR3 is TGTGCCAGCAGCTTCGCGGGAGAGACCCAGTACTTC. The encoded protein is CASSFAGETQYF.

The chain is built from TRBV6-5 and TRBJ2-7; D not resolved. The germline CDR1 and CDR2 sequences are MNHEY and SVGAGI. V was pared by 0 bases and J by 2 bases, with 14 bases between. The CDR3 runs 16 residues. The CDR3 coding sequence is TGTGCCAGCAGTTACTCTCCCCCCCCCGGCACCTACGAGCAGTACTTC. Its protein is CASSYSPPPGTYEQYF.